The rows below give T cell receptor beta chains drawn from one sample of a study of blood T cell repertoires in COVID-19. Here immunoSEQ multiplex PCR was the method, and the copy in TCRdb shows in-frame clones only, minus some. The table includes 200,000 to 250,000 clones, 82% detected once. Sequenced material: peripheral blood. These receptors all come from a woman older than 75 with acute or convalescent COVID-19. Both conserved end residues are part of each CDR3. A D gene is named only where the DNA matches it firmly. Where a row states a size, it is once, few, many or the class of an expanded clone; other rows omit it.

d_call | clone_size | j_call | v_call | cdr3_nt | cdr3_aa
TRBD2 | NA | TRBJ2-3 | TRBV7-2 | TGTGCCAGCAGCCCTACTAGCGGGGGGGCCCAAGATACGCAGTATTTT | CASSPTSGGAQDTQYF
TRBD1 | NA | TRBJ1-6 | TRBV5-1 | TGCGCCAGCAGCTTGGCGGGCCAGACAGGGTCTTCACCCCTCCACTTT | CASSLAGQTGSSPLHF
NA | NA | TRBJ2-5 | TRBV18 | TGTGCCAGCTCACGACTTGTCCAAGAGACCCAGTACTTC | CASSRLVQETQYF
NA | once | TRBJ1-3 | TRBV24-1 | TGTGCCACCAGTGATGGGGCGTCAGAGACCATATATTTT | CATSDGASETIYF
NA | NA | TRBJ1-3 | TRBV15 | TGTGCCACCAGAGGGGGATCGGGGGGGTTCTCTGGAAACACCATATATTTT | CATRGGSGGFSGNTIYF
NA | once | TRBJ1-2 | TRBV11-3 | TGTGCCAGCAGCTTATCAGACAGTCCTAGAGGCTACACCTTC | CASSLSDSPRGYTF
TRBD1 | NA | TRBJ1-2 | TRBV28 | TGTGCCAGCAGTATTCAACAGGGGAAGGCCTATGGCTACACCTTC | CASSIQQGKAYGYTF
TRBD1 | NA | TRBJ1-4 | TRBV7-9 | TGTGCCAGCAGCTTAGGTACACAGGGGGTCCCAGAAAAACTGTTTTTT | CASSLGTQGVPEKLFF
NA | NA | TRBJ1-1 | TRBV30 | TGTGCCTGGAATCGGGTCTCGGGGAGCACTGAAGCTTTCTTT | CAWNRVSGSTEAFF
NA | NA | TRBJ1-6 | TRBV30 | TGTGCCTGGAGGGGGGCTCGAGAGAAACTTGGGGGTTCACCCCTCCACTTT | CAWRGAREKLGGSPLHF
NA | NA | TRBJ1-1 | TRBV6-5 | TGTGCCAGCAGTTCCGGGACACCCCGCACTGAAGCTTTCTTT | CASSSGTPRTEAFF
TRBD2 | NA | TRBJ2-3 | TRBV19 | TGTGCCAGTAGTCCCCGTGGCCGGGGGGCAGATACGCAGTATTTT | CASSPRGRGADTQYF
NA | once | TRBJ1-1 | TRBV30 | TGTGCCTGGAGTGTACAGGAGTACACTGAAGCTTTCTTT | CAWSVQEYTEAFF
TRBD1 | few | TRBJ2-1 | TRBV12-5 | TGTGCTAGTGGCACCGGGACAGGGGCCTTGAACTCCTACAATGAGCAGTTCTTC | CASGTGTGALNSYNEQFF
TRBD1 | NA | TRBJ1-6 | TRBV5-8 | TGTGCCAGCAGCTTGGACTTTTCGACAGGGGGTTCTAATTCACCCCTCCACTTT | CASSLDFSTGGSNSPLHF
NA | NA | TRBJ1-5 | TRBV23-1 | TGCGCCAGCAGTCAATCCCGAGGCAGGTACCCTCGGGGGGGCAATCAGCCCCAGCATTTT | CASSQSRGRYPRGGNQPQHF
NA | NA | TRBJ2-1 | TRBV11-2 | TGTGCCAGCAGCCGTGGGCGGGGAACCTACAATGAGCAGTTCTTC | CASSRGRGTYNEQFF
NA | NA | TRBJ2-5 | TRBV9 | TGTGCCAGCAGCGTAGGTCCACAGCAAGAGACCCAGTACTTC | CASSVGPQQETQYF
TRBD1 | NA | TRBJ1-2 | TRBV7-9 | TGTGCCAGCAGCGCCCAACAGGGGCGCGGTGGCTACACCTTC | CASSAQQGRGGYTF
TRBD2 | NA | TRBJ2-5 | TRBV5-1 | TGCGCCAGCAGCCCCCGGACTAGCGGGGGGCTTGAGACCCAGTACTTC | CASSPRTSGGLETQYF
NA | NA | TRBJ2-7 | TRBV19 | TGTGCCAGTAGGCATGGGGCAGGGAAATACTACGAGCAGTACTTC | CASRHGAGKYYEQYF
TRBD1 | once | TRBJ1-4 | TRBV5-6 | TGTGCCAGCTCCCTTAGGGGGCTGGCTAATGAAAAACTGTTTTTT | CASSLRGLANEKLFF
NA | NA | TRBJ2-3 | TRBV19 | TGTGCCAGTAGTCAACAGGCCGATACGCAGTATTTT | CASSQQADTQYF
NA | NA | TRBJ2-1 | TRBV3-1/TRBV3-2 | TGTGCCAGCAGCCAAGTCAGACGGGGCTACAATGAGCAGTTCTTC | CASSQVRRGYNEQFF
NA | NA | TRBJ1-2 | TRBV18 | TGTGCCAGCTCCGGCGTCAGGGGAACTAACTATGGCTACACCTTC | CASSGVRGTNYGYTF
TRBD1 | NA | TRBJ1-4 | TRBV5-1 | TGCGCCAGCAGCTTGACAGGGGGAGGGGAAAAACTGTTTTTT | CASSLTGGGEKLFF
TRBD2 | NA | TRBJ2-4 | TRBV5-4 | TGTGCCAGCAGCCGCGCCGGGGGGGAGAAAAACATTCAGTACTTC | CASSRAGGEKNIQYF
TRBD1 | NA | TRBJ1-1 | TRBV14 | TGTGCCAGCAGCCGACAGGGAACTGAAGCTTTCTTT | CASSRQGTEAFF
TRBD2 | NA | TRBJ2-5 | TRBV27 | TGTGCCAGCAGTTTCAGGACTAGCGGGAGGCTTCCGGTAGGAGAGACCCAGTACTTC | CASSFRTSGRLPVGETQYF
TRBD1 | NA | TRBJ1-2 | TRBV29-1 | TGCAGCGTTGGGGCGGGACAGCGTTCTAACTATGGCTACACCTTC | CSVGAGQRSNYGYTF
TRBD1 | NA | TRBJ1-2 | TRBV24-1 | TGTGCCACCAGTGACCCGGGACAGGTTGGCTATGGCTACACCTTC | CATSDPGQVGYGYTF
TRBD1 | NA | TRBJ1-1 | TRBV19 | TGTGCCAGTAGTTCCACAGGGGACACTGAAGCTTTCTTT | CASSSTGDTEAFF
NA | NA | TRBJ1-2 | TRBV3-1/TRBV3-2 | TGTGCCAGCAGCTCTCCGGGCTATGGCTACACCTTC | CASSSPGYGYTF
TRBD2 | NA | TRBJ2-1 | TRBV29-1 | TGCAGCGTTGAGCGACTAGCGGGGGGGAGTTCCTACAATGAGCAGTTCTTC | CSVERLAGGSSYNEQFF
NA | NA | TRBJ1-2 | TRBV4-1 | TGCGCCAGCAGCCAAGCCCCTCAGGAAAACTATGGCTACACCTTC | CASSQAPQENYGYTF
NA | NA | TRBJ1-2 | TRBV7-2 | TGTGCCAGCAGCTTAGATGGAGGCCTTGGCTATGGCTACACCTTC | CASSLDGGLGYGYTF
NA | NA | TRBJ1-2 | TRBV24-1 | TGTGCCACCAGTGATCGGCCCCCCGGCGGGGCTTTTGAGGGCTACACCTTC | CATSDRPPGGAFEGYTF
TRBD1 | NA | TRBJ1-4 | TRBV4-3 | TGCGCCAGCAGCTTCGACAGGGGGCCTGAAAAACTGTTTTTT | CASSFDRGPEKLFF
TRBD1 | NA | TRBJ1-4 | TRBV19 | TGTGCCAGTACCTGGGACAGGGGTAGTGAAAAACTGTTTTTT | CASTWDRGSEKLFF
NA | NA | TRBJ2-3 | TRBV5-8 | TGTGCCAGCAGCTTGCGTGGGCGAGGGGATACGCAGTATTTT | CASSLRGRGDTQYF
NA | NA | TRBJ2-1 | TRBV27 | TGTGCCAGCAAAGGACAGCTATCCTACAATGAGCAGTTCTTC | CASKGQLSYNEQFF
NA | once | TRBJ1-3 | TRBV6-5 | TGTGCCAGCAGTTCACCAGGGTCCGGAAACACCATATATTTT | CASSSPGSGNTIYF
NA | NA | TRBJ1-6 | TRBV5-6 | TGTGCCAGCAGCCCCGGACAGCTCTTGCCCTACTCCTATAATTCACCCCTCCACTTT | CASSPGQLLPYSYNSPLHF
NA | NA | TRBJ1-2 | TRBV10-3 | TGTGCCATCAGTGAGTCGAGGGCCGCTAGCGGCTACACCTTC | CAISESRAASGYTF
NA | few | TRBJ2-7 | TRBV5-1 | TGCGCCAGCAGAATTGACAGATCCTACGAGCAGTACTTC | CASRIDRSYEQYF
NA | NA | TRBJ2-3 | TRBV5-1 | TGCGCCAGCAGTCCGAGTACAGGTTCACCCACAGATACGCAGTATTTT | CASSPSTGSPTDTQYF
TRBD1 | NA | TRBJ1-4 | TRBV5-3 | TGTGCCAGAAGCTTGTTAGTTGGGACAGGACATTTAAAACTGTTTTTT | CARSLLVGTGHLKLFF
NA | NA | TRBJ2-7 | TRBV5-1 | TGCGCCAGCAGCTTAGGCCCGACCCAGGAAGAGCAGTACTTC | CASSLGPTQEEQYF
NA | NA | TRBJ1-1 | TRBV3-1/TRBV3-2 | TGTGCCAGCAGCCAAGATAGAGGATTAAAAGCTTTCTTT | CASSQDRGLKAFF
NA | NA | TRBJ1-5 | TRBV6-5 | TGTGCCAGCAGCGCGAGCTATAGCAATCAGCCCCAGCATTTT | CASSASYSNQPQHF
TRBD1 | NA | TRBJ1-6 | TRBV28 | TGTGCCAGCAGCGCACGATGGACAGGTTATAATTCACCCCTCCACTTT | CASSARWTGYNSPLHF
NA | NA | TRBJ2-5 | TRBV3-1/TRBV3-2 | TGTGCCAGCAGCCCCCTAGGACTAACCCAAGAGACCCAGTACTTC | CASSPLGLTQETQYF
NA | NA | TRBJ1-5 | TRBV24-1 | TGTGCCACCAGTCAGGGGCTTCAGCCCCAGCATTTT | CATSQGLQPQHF
NA | NA | TRBJ2-3 | TRBV18 | TGTGCCAGCTCCCGGGGATTGGCAGATACGCAGTATTTT | CASSRGLADTQYF
TRBD1 | NA | TRBJ1-1 | TRBV7-2 | TGTGCCAGCAGCTGGACAGGGGCCAACACTGAAGCTTTCTTT | CASSWTGANTEAFF
TRBD1 | NA | TRBJ1-5 | TRBV19 | TGTGCCAGTAGTATGGACCTCCGGGACAGTTGGAATCAGCCCCAGCATTTT | CASSMDLRDSWNQPQHF
TRBD1 | once | TRBJ1-4 | TRBV6-6 | TGTGCCAGCAGGACAGGGGGCGCAACTAATGAAAAACTGTTTTTT | CASRTGGATNEKLFF